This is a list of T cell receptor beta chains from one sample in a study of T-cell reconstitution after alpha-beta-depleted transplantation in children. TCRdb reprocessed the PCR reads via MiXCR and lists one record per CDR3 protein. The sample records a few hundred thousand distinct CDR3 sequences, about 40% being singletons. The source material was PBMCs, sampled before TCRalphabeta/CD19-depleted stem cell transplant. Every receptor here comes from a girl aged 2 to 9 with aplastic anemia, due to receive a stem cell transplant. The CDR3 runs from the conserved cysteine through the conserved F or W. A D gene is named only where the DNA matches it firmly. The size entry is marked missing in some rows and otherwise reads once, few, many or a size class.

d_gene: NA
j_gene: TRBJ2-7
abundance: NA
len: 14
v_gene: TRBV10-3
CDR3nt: TGTGCCATCAGGCGGGACCCGGAGATCCACGAGCAGTACTTC
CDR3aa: CAIRRDPEIHEQYF

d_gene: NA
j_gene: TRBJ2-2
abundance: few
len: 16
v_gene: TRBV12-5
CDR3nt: TGTGCTAGTGGTTTAAACCTCCATAGAAACACCGGGGAGCTGTTTTTT
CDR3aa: CASGLNLHRNTGELFF

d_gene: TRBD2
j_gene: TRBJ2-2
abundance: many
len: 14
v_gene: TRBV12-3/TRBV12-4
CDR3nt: TGTGCCAGCAGTTTAGCGGGAGGGCCCGGGGAGCTGTTTTTT
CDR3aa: CASSLAGGPGELFF

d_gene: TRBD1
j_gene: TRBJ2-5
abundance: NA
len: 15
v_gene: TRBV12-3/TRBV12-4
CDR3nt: TGTGCCAGCAGAAGGACAGGGAAGGCCCAAGAGACCCAGTACTTC
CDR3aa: CASRRTGKAQETQYF

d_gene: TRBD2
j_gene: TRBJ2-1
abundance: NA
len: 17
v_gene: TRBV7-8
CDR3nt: TGTGCCAGCAGCTTCACCCTCGCGACTAGCGGGCACAATGAGCAGTTCTTC
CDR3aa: CASSFTLATSGHNEQFF

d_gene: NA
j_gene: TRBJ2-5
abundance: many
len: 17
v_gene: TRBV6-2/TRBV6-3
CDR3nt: TGTGCCAGCAGCTCCTACCCCTCTAGCGTTCTACAAGAGACCCAGTACTTC
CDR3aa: CASSSYPSSVLQETQYF

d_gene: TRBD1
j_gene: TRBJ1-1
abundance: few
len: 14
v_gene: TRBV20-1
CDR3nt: TGCAGTGCTAGGAGGACAGGGGGCGGCACTGAAGCTTTCTTT
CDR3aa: CSARRTGGGTEAFF

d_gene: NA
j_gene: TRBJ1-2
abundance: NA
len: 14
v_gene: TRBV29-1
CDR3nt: TGCAGCGTTCCTGGGGTGGGGGCCAACTATGGCTACACCTTC
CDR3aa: CSVPGVGANYGYTF

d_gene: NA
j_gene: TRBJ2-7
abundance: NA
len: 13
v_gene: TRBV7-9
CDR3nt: TGTGCCAGCAGCTTAGGGGCCGAGGACGAGCAGTACTTC
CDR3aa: CASSLGAEDEQYF

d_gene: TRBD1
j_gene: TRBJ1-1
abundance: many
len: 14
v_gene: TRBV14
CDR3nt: TGTGCCAGCAGCCCTTGGACAGGGAACACTGAAGCTTTCTTT
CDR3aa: CASSPWTGNTEAFF

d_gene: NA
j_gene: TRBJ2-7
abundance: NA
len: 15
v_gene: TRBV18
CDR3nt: TGTGCCAGCTCACCCGACGGAGAATGGGCCTACGAGCAGTACTTC
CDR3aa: CASSPDGEWAYEQYF

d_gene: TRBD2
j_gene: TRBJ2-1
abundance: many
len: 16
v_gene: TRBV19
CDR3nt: TGTGCCAGTAGTAACTGGCTAGCGGGACCCTACAATGAGCAGTTCTTC
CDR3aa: CASSNWLAGPYNEQFF

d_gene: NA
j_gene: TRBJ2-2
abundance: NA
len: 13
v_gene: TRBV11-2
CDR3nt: TGTGCCACCATCCGGGACTCTACCGGGGAGCTGTTTTTT
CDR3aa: CATIRDSTGELFF

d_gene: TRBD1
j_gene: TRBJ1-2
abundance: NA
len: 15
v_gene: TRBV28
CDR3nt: TGTGCCAGCAGTCCCTACAGGGGGTCCAACTATGGCTACACCTTC
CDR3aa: CASSPYRGSNYGYTF

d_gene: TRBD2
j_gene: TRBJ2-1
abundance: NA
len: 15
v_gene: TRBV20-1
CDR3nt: TGCAGTGCTCTACCCACTAGCGGGGTCTACAATGAGCAGTTCTTC
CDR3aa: CSALPTSGVYNEQFF

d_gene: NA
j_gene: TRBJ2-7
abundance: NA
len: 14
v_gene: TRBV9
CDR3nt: TGTGCCAGCAGCCCAGTAGGGGATCGGGTCGGGCAGTACTTC
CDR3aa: CASSPVGDRVGQYF